The T cell receptor (beta chain) under discussion was sequenced for a study of blood T cell repertoires in COVID-19. Study-level information: The United States, Italy and Spain supplied acute and convalescent COVID-19 samples.

The table came from immunoSEQ multiplex PCR; TCRdb's copy has only in-frame clones and leaves some out. The sample shows 73,000 or so clones, approximately 84% of them seen only once. Trimming pared 3 bases from V and 0 bases from J, leaving 9 bases between. The CDR3 is 16 residues long. Germline V gives CDR1 SGHTA, CDR2 FQGTGA. V usage is TRBV7-3 and J usage is TRBJ1-6; D is unresolved. The clonotype comes from a woman aged 55-70 years with acute or convalescent COVID-19. The sample comprised peripheral blood. The CDR3 bases are TGTGCCAGCAGCTTGGACGGGAGCTCCTATAATTCACCCCTCCACTTT. Translation gives CASSLDGSSYNSPLHF. The full variable domain, in which reference TRBV7-3 and TRBJ1-6 provide the parts outside the CDR3, is GAGVSQTPSNKVTEKGKYVELRCDPISGHTALYWYRQSLGQGPEFLIYFQGTGAADDSGLPNDRFFAVRPEGSVSTLKIQRTERGDSAVYLCASSLDGSSYNSPLHFGNGTRLTVT.